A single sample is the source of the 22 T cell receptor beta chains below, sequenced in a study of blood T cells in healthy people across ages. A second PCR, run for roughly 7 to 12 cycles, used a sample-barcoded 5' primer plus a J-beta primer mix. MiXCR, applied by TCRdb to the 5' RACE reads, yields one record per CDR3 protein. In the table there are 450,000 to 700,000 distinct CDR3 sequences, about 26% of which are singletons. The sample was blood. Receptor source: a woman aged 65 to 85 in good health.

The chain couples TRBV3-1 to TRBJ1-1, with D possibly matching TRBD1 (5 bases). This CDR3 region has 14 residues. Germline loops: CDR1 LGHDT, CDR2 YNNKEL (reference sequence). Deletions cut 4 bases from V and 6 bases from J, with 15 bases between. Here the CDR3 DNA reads TGTGCCAGCAGCCGCGGCGGGGGGGAGGCTGAAGCTTTCTTT. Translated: CASSRGGGEAEAFF.

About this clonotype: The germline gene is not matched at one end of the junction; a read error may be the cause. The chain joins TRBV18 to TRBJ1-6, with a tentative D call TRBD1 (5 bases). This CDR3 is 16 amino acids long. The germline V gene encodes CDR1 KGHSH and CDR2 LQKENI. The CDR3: CASPPGTQETNSPLHF. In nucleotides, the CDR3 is TGTGCCAGCCCACCCGGGACTCAGGAAACAAATTCACCCCTCCACTTT.

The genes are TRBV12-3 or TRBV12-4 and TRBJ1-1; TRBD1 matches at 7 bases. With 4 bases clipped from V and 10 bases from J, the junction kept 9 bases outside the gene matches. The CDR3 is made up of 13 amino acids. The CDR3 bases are TGTGCCAGCAGTTCACAGGGGCCCCAGGGAGCTTTCTTT. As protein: CASSSQGPQGAFF.

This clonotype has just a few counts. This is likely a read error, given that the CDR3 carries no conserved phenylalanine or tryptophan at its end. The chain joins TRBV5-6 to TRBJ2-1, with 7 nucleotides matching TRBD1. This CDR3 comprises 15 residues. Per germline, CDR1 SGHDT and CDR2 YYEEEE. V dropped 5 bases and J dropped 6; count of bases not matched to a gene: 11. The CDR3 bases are TGTGCCAGCAGTCACAGAACAGGGGCCACCAATGAGCAGTTCCTC. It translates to CASSHRTGATNEQFL.

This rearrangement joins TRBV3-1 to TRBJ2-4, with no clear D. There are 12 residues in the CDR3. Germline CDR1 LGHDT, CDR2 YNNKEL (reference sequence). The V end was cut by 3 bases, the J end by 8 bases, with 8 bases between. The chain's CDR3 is CASSQGSDIQYF. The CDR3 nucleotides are TGTGCCAGCAGCCAGGGTTCGGACATTCAGTACTTC.

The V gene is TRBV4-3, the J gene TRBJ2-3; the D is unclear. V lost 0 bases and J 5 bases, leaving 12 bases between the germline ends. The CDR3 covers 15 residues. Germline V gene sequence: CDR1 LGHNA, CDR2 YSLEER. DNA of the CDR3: TGCGCCAGCAGCCAAGAGTTACGAGATCTAGATACGCAGTATTTT. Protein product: CASSQELRDLDTQYF.

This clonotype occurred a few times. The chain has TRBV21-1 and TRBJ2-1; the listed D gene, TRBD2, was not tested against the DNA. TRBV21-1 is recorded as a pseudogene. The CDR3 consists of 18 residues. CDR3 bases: TGTGCCAGCAGCTCCGGACAGGGGACTAGCGGGTCTCGTGATGAGCAGTTCTTC. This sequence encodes CASSSGQGTSGSRDEQFF.

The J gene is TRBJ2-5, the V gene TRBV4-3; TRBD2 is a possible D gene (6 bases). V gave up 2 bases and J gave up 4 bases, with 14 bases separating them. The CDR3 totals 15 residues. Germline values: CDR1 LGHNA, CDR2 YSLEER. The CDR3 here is CASSQIAAAGETQYF. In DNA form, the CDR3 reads TGCGCCAGCAGCCAAATAGCGGCGGCAGGAGAGACCCAGTACTTC.

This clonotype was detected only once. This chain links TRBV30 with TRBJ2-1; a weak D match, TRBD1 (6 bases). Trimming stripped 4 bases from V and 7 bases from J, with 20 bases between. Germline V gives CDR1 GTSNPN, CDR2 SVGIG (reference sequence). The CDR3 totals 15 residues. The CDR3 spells CAWKPLGQGRNEQFF. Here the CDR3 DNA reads TGTGCCTGGAAGCCCCTGGGACAAGGAAGGAATGAGCAGTTCTTC.

The CDR3 loop is CSAFRTGGICGYTF. The CDR3 DNA is TGCAGTGCTTTCCGGACAGGGGGCATCTGTGGCTACACCTTC. V is TRBV20-1 and J is TRBJ1-2; 11 nucleotides line up with TRBD1. This CDR3 spans 14 amino acids. Trimming at V came to 5 bases and at J to 7 bases, leaving 9 bases not matched to a gene. Germline CDR1 DFQATT, CDR2 SNEGSKA (reference sequence).

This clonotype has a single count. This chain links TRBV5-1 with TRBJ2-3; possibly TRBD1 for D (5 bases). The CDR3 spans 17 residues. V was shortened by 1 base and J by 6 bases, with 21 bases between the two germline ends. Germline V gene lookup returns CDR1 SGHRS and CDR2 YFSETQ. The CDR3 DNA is TGCGCCAGCAGCTTGATACAGGTCCTTTCCGTCCCGGATACGCAGTATTTT. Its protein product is CASSLIQVLSVPDTQYF. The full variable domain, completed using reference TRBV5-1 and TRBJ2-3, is KAGVTQTPRYLIKTRGQQVTLSCSPISGHRSVSWYQQTPGQGLQFLFEYFSETQRNKGNFPGRFSGRQFSNSRSEMNVSTLELGDSALYLCASSLIQVLSVPDTQYFGPGTRLTVL.

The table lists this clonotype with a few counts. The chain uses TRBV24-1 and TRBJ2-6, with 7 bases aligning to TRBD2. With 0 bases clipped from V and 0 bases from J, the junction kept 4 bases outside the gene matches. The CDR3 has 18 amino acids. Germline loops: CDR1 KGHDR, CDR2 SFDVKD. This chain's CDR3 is CATSDLGGGDSGANVLTF. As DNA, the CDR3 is TGTGCCACCAGTGATTTGGGCGGGGGAGACTCTGGGGCCAACGTCCTGACTTTC.

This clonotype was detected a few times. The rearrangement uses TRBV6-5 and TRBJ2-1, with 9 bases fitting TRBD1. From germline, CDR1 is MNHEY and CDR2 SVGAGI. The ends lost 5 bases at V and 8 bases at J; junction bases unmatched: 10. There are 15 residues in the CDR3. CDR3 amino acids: CASSGTGTGQYEQFF. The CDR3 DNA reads TGTGCCAGCAGTGGCACCGGGACAGGGCAATATGAGCAGTTCTTC.

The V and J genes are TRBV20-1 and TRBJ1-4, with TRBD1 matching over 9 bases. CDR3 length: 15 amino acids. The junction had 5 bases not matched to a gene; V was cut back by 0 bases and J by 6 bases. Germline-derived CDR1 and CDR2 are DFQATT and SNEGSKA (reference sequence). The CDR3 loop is CSARDWGTGHEKLFF. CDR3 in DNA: TGCAGTGCTAGAGATTGGGGGACAGGGCATGAAAAACTGTTTTTT.

The CDR3 loop reads CSVGTAGIYGYTF. CDR3 DNA sequence: TGCAGCGTTGGGACGGCGGGCATCTATGGCTACACCTTC. The chain couples TRBV29-1 to TRBJ1-2, with D hard to call. The germline gives CDR1 SQVTM, CDR2 ANQGSEA. The V and J ends lost 4 bases and 4 bases respectively, with 13 bases between them. The CDR3 sequence is 13 residues long.

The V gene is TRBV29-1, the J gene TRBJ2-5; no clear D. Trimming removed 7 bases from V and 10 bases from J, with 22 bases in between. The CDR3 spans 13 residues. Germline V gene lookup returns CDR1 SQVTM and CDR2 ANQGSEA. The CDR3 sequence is CSAATNLGFDQYF. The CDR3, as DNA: TGCAGCGCCGCGACCAACTTGGGGTTTGACCAGTACTTC. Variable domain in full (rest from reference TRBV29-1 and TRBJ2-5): SAVISQKPSRDICQRGTSLTIQCQVDSQVTMMFWYRQQPGQSLTLIATANQGSEATYESGFVIDKFPISRPNLTFSTLTVSNMSPEDSSIYLCSAATNLGFDQYFGPGTRLLVL.

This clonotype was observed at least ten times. The CDR3 DNA follows: TGTGCCATCAGTGCAGATAGGCTACCGAAAGAGACCCAGTACTTC. Protein product: CAISADRLPKETQYF. This chain connects TRBV10-3 to TRBJ2-5; D call uncertain. The CDR3 runs 15 residues. CDR1 ENHRY and CDR2 SYGVKD come from the germline V gene. With 4 bases removed from V and 3 bases from J, the gap between germline ends came to 15 bases.

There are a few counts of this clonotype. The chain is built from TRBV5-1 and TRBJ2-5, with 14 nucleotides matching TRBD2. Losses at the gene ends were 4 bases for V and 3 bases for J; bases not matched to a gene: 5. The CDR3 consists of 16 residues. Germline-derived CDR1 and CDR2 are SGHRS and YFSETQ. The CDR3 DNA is TGCGCCAGCAGCCCGGGACTAGCGGGGGAGGAAGAGACCCAGTACTTC. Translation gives CASSPGLAGEEETQYF.

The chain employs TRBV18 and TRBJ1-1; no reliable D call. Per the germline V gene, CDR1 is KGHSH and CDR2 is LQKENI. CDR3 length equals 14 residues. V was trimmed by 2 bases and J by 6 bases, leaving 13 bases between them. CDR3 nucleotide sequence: TGTGCCAGCTCACCAGGGGAAATGCGGGCTGAAGCTTTCTTT. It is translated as CASSPGEMRAEAFF.

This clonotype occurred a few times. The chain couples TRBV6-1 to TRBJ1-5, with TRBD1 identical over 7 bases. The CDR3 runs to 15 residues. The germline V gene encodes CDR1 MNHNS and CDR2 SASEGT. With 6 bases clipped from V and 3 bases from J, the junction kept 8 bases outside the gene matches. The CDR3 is CASRGAGGFNQPQHF. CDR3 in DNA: TGTGCCAGCAGGGGCGCAGGGGGGTTCAATCAGCCCCAGCATTTT.

This CDR3 reads CASSYYVNRNQPQHF. Here the CDR3 DNA reads TGTGCCAGCAGTTACTACGTTAACAGAAATCAGCCCCAGCATTTT. This chain uses TRBV6-2 or TRBV6-3 with TRBJ1-5; no clear D gene. The germline V and J ends were trimmed by 1 base and 4 bases, with 11 bases remaining between them. Germline values: CDR1 MNHEY, CDR2 SVGEGT. CDR3 length: 15 residues.

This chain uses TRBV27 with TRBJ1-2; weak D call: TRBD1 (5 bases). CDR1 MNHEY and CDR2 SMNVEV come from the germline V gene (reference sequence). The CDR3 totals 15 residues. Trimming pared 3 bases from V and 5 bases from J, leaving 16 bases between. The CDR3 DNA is TGTGCCAGCAGTTTCCACGGGACCCTTCATTATGGCTACACCTTC. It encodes CASSFHGTLHYGYTF.